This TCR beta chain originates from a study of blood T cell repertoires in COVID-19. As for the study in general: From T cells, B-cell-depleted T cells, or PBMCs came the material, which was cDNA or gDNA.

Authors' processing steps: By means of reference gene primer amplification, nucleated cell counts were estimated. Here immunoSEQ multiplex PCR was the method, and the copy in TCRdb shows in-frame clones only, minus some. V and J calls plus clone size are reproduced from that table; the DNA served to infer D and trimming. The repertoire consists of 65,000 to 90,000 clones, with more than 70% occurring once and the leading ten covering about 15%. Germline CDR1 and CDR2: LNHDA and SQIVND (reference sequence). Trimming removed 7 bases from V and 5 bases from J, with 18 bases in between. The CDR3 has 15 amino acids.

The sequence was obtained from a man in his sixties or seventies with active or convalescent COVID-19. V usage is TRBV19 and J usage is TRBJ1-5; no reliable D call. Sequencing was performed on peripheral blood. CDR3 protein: CASNPAGRRDQPQHF. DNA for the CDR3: TGTGCCAGTAACCCTGCGGGGAGGAGGGATCAGCCCCAGCATTTT. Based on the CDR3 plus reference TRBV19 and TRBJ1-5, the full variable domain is DGGITQSPKYLFRKEGQNVTLSCEQNLNHDAMYWYRQDPGQGLRLIYYSQIVNDFQKGDIAEGYSVSREKKESFPLTVTSAQKNPTAFYLCASNPAGRRDQPQHFGDGTRLSIL.